These 24 T cell receptor beta chains were sequenced from one sample in a study of blood T cells in healthy people across ages. For the second PCR, which ran for roughly 7 to 11 cycles, a sample-barcoded 5' primer and a J-beta primer mix were used. Each CDR3 protein is one row after TCRdb ran MiXCR on the 5' RACE reads. Found here are around 1.5 million distinct CDR3 sequences, roughly 32% of them singletons; the top ten hold about 10%. Sequenced sample: blood. These receptors were obtained from a woman aged 30 to 39 in good health.

The chain recombines TRBV28 with TRBJ2-1, with D perhaps TRBD1 or TRBD2 (5 bases each). The germline V gene encodes CDR1 MDHEN and CDR2 SYDVKM. The CDR3 has 16 amino acids. Trimming pared 4 bases from V and 10 bases from J, leaving 23 bases between. CDR3 coding DNA: TGTGCCAGCAGTTCCTCCGGGACCTCTGCCTGGGGAGAGCAGTTCTTC. It specifies CASSSSGTSAWGEQFF.

This chain uses TRBV9 with TRBJ1-2; 9 bases line up with TRBD1. Germline CDR1 SGDLS, CDR2 YYNGEE. The CDR3 covers 14 residues. Trimming at V came to 3 bases and at J to 5 bases, leaving 5 bases not matched to a gene. The CDR3 protein is CASSARGQGYGYTF. The CDR3 nucleotides are TGTGCCAGCAGCGCCCGGGGACAGGGATATGGCTACACCTTC.

This clonotype was seen many times. This chain connects TRBV7-9 to TRBJ2-3; D is ambiguous. The CDR3 has 12 amino acids. The germline gives CDR1 SEHNR, CDR2 FQNEAQ (reference sequence). With 5 bases removed from V and 11 bases from J, the gap between germline ends came to 14 bases. The CDR3 sequence is CASSQNLWEQYF. The CDR3 DNA is TGTGCCAGCAGCCAAAACCTCTGGGAGCAGTATTTT.

A note on this clonotype: A read error may produce the germline difference seen at one junction end. DNA of the CDR3: TGTGCCAGCAGCTCGGCATGGGGGCCTGGAGCCAACGTCCTGACTTTC. Protein: CASSSAWGPGANVLTF. The chain joins TRBV5-6 to TRBJ2-6, with D possibly matching TRBD1 (6 bases). The CDR3 is 16 residues long. Per the germline V gene, CDR1 is SGHDT and CDR2 is YYEEEE. Using reference TRBV5-6 and TRBJ2-6 for the parts outside the CDR3, the full variable domain is DAGVTQSPTHLIKTRGQQVTLRCSPKSGHDTVSWYQQALGQGPQFIFQYYEEEERQRGNFPDRFSGHQFPNYSSELNVNALLLGDSALYLCASSSAWGPGANVLTFGAGSRLTVL.

There are a few counts of this clonotype. The rearrangement links TRBV28 to TRBJ1-1; D possibly corresponds to TRBD1 (6 bases). V gave up 5 bases and J gave up 8 bases, with 18 bases separating them. The CDR3 runs to 14 residues. Germline V gene data show CDR1 as MDHEN and CDR2 as SYDVKM. The CDR3 nucleotides are TGTGCCAGCAGTCCCCAACCCGGGGGCAAGGAAGCTTTCTTT. It is translated as CASSPQPGGKEAFF.

The rearrangement joins TRBV20-1 to TRBJ2-3, with a tentative D call TRBD1 (6 bases). Germline V CDR1 and CDR2: DFQATT, SNEGSKA (reference sequence). Between the trimmed V and J ends, which lost 0 bases and 1 base, there was a span of 11 bases. This CDR3 has 15 residues. CDR3 in DNA: TGCAGTGCTAGAGATCCAGGGGTGGGCACAGATACGCAGTATTTT. Translated, it gives CSARDPGVGTDTQYF.

This clonotype was detected a few times. The chain recombines TRBV24-1 with TRBJ2-1; TRBD2 matches 9 bases. V shed 3 bases and J 0 bases; nucleotides not matched to a gene: 2. This CDR3 region has 16 residues. Germline CDR1 and CDR2: KGHDR and SFDVKD. Here the CDR3 DNA reads TGTGCCACCAGTGATCCGACTAGCGGCTCCTACAATGAGCAGTTCTTC. Translation gives CATSDPTSGSYNEQFF.

This clonotype was recorded a few times. This sequence joins TRBV6-1 and TRBJ2-1, with 10 bases fitting TRBD2. CDR1 and CDR2 from the germline V gene are MNHNS and SASEGT. The CDR3 length is 13 residues. The V gene end was trimmed by 2 bases and the J gene end by 9 bases; junction bases not matched to a gene: 1. The CDR3 nucleotides are TGTGCCAGCAGTGAATCTAGCGGGGGTGAGCAGTTCTTC. This sequence encodes CASSESSGGEQFF.

This clonotype was picked up a small number of times. CDR3 residues: CSVLDQGAGYEQYF. CDR3 DNA: TGCAGCGTCCTGGACCAGGGGGCCGGATACGAGCAGTACTTC. The chain carries TRBV29-1 and TRBJ2-7, with 8 bases matching TRBD1. The germline V gene has CDR1 SQVTM and CDR2 ANQGSEA. The CDR3 totals 14 residues. After removal of 6 bases from V and 4 bases from J, the junction contained 11 bases not matched to a gene.

This clonotype was observed a handful of times. The chain is built from TRBV9 and TRBJ2-3; 11 nucleotides match TRBD2. CDR1 SGDLS and CDR2 YYNGEE come from the germline V gene. The CDR3 spans 17 residues. V was clipped by 3 bases and J by 2 bases; unmatched bases: 8. The CDR3 region has the DNA TGTGCCAGCAGCGCCGAAGGGACTAGCGGATACACAGATACGCAGTATTTT. The encoded protein is CASSAEGTSGYTDTQYF. Complete variable domain (other parts from reference TRBV9 and TRBJ2-3): DSGVTQTPKHLITATGQRVTLRCSPRSGDLSVYWYQQSLDQGLQFLIQYYNGEERAKGNILERFSAQQFPDLHSELNLSSLELGDSALYFCASSAEGTSGYTDTQYFGPGTRLTVL.

This clonotype was detected a few times. The chain has TRBV15 and TRBJ2-3; TRBD1 is a possible D gene (7 bases). V gave up 0 bases and J gave up 5 bases, with 9 bases separating them. The germline V gene encodes CDR1 LNHNV and CDR2 YYDKDF (reference sequence). This CDR3 contains 14 residues. CDR3 DNA sequence: TGTGCCACCAGCAGAGACAGGGGGGTAGATACGCAGTATTTT. This gives the protein CATSRDRGVDTQYF. Full variable domain (outside the CDR3, taken from reference TRBV15 and TRBJ2-3): DAMVIQNPRYQVTQFGKPVTLSCSQTLNHNVMYWYQQKSSQAPKLLFHYYDKDFNNEADTPDNFQSRRPNTSFCFLDIRSPGLGDTAMYLCATSRDRGVDTQYFGPGTRLTVL.

The V and J genes are TRBV6-6 and TRBJ1-1, with D possibly matching TRBD1 (6 bases). The V gene's germline CDR1 is MNHNY and CDR2 SVGAGI (reference sequence). V lost 6 bases, J lost 0 bases, and 17 bases lay in between. This CDR3 is built from 16 residues. The DNA for the CDR3 is TGTGCCAGCAGGACCGGACAGAACGACATGAACACTGAAGCTTTCTTT. Its translation is CASRTGQNDMNTEAFF.

Turning to this clonotype: A read error may produce the germline difference seen at one junction end. The rearrangement uses TRBV10-3 and TRBJ2-7; maybe TRBD1 (5 bases). Germline CDR1 reads ENHRY; CDR2 reads SYGVKD. The CDR3 is 11 residues long. DNA of the CDR3: TGTACCATCAGTGACAGCTACGAGCAGTACTTC. Translating gives CTISDSYEQYF.

This chain uses TRBV7-2 with TRBJ2-2, with D possibly TRBD2 on 6 matching bases. The germline V gene has CDR1 SGHTA and CDR2 FQGNSA. Trimming removed 1 base at V and 7 bases at J, with 7 bases between. CDR3 length equals 13 residues. Here the CDR3 DNA reads TGTGCCAGCAGCTTAGTCGGGGGCGGGGAGCTGTTTTTT. Its protein product is CASSLVGGGELFF.

As for this clonotype: This may stem from a read error, because a much larger clone lies one nucleotide away. V usage is TRBV4-1 and J usage is TRBJ2-3; TRBD2 agrees at 9 bases. The CDR3 sequence is 17 residues long. The germline CDR1 and CDR2 sequences are MGHRA and YSYEKL. CDR3 amino acids: CACSRTISGGSTDTQYF. The DNA of the CDR3 is TGCGCCTGCAGCCGTACCATTAGCGGGGGAAGCACAGATACGCAGTATTTT.

The chain combines TRBV3-1 with TRBJ1-1; D not resolved. V lost 5 bases to trimming and J lost 1 base, with 8 bases between them. This CDR3 comprises 13 residues. In germline, CDR1 is LGHDT, CDR2 YNNKEL (reference sequence). CDR3 in amino acids: CASSDEKNTEAFF. The CDR3 coding sequence is TGTGCCAGCAGCGATGAAAAGAACACTGAAGCTTTCTTT.

This clonotype has only a few counts. The V and J genes are TRBV15 and TRBJ2-1; D remains unclear. Trimming removed 1 base at V and 5 bases at J, with 3 bases between. Germline CDR1 reads LNHNV; CDR2 reads YYDKDF (reference sequence). This CDR3 comprises 12 residues. As DNA, the CDR3 is TGTGCCACCAGCAGAGGGGACAATGAGCAGTTCTTC. Translated: CATSRGDNEQFF.

V gene TRBV19 combines with J gene TRBJ2-1, with 11 bases that match TRBD2. The germline V gene has CDR1 LNHDA and CDR2 SQIVND (reference sequence). The CDR3 length is 17 residues. V dropped 6 bases and J dropped 3; count of bases not matched to a gene: 10. The CDR3: CASSPEGSGGVYNEQFF. DNA for the CDR3: TGTGCCAGTAGCCCCGAGGGTAGCGGGGGGGTCTACAATGAGCAGTTCTTC.

The J gene is TRBJ1-2, the V gene TRBV6-1; 9 nucleotides align to TRBD1. The CDR3 has 11 amino acids. Per germline, CDR1 MNHNS and CDR2 SASEGT. The CDR3 spells CALQGAGGHTF. The CDR3, as DNA: TGTGCTCTACAGGGGGCTGGGGGCCACACCTTC.

This clonotype was counted between two and nine times. This chain uses TRBV9 with TRBJ2-5, with D tentatively TRBD1 (5 bases). The J call may be in error: the DNA end matches TRBJ2-7 better. Per the germline V gene, CDR1 is SGDLS and CDR2 is YYNGEE. This CDR3 spans 13 amino acids. As DNA, the CDR3 is TGTGCCAGCAGCGTAGGGCAGGGTCTCGAGCAGTACTTC. Translated, it gives CASSVGQGLEQYF.

This clonotype was seen a handful of times. This chain connects TRBV29-1 to TRBJ2-5, with a weak D call TRBD2 (6 bases). The J call may not be correct, given that the DNA end is closer to TRBJ2-7. The CDR3 is 10 residues long. Germline CDR1 and CDR2: SQVTM and ANQGSEA. The CDR3 DNA reads as TGCAGCGTTGGGGGGGTCGAGCAGTACTTC. It specifies CSVGGVEQYF.

Only a few counts were recorded for this clonotype. The chain combines TRBV20-1 with TRBJ1-2; 7 nucleotides line up with TRBD1. Germline V gives CDR1 DFQATT, CDR2 SNEGSKA (reference sequence). The CDR3 loop spans 11 amino acids. CDR3 sequence (DNA): TGCACCAGAAGCAGGGGGACGGGCTACACCTTC. It yields the protein CTRSRGTGYTF.

Of note for this clonotype: A much larger clone lies a single base off, so this may be a read error. J is TRBJ2-2 and V is TRBV20-1; D perhaps matches TRBD2 (7 bases). The CDR3 spans 12 residues. Germline V gene sequence: CDR1 DFQATT, CDR2 SNEGSKA (reference sequence). CDR3 coding DNA: TGCAGTGCTAGTGCGGGGGCCGGGGAGCGGTTTTTT. Residues: CSASAGAGERFF.

This clonotype came up a few times. The chain joins TRBV20-1 to TRBJ2-5; 12 nucleotides align to TRBD2. There are 14 residues in the CDR3. V was pared by 3 bases and J by 10 bases, with 9 bases of the junction left unmatched. The V gene's germline CDR1 is DFQATT and CDR2 SNEGSKA (reference sequence). CDR3 residues: CSARPSGGALIQYF. CDR3 bases: TGCAGTGCTAGGCCTAGCGGGGGGGCCTTGATCCAGTACTTC.